The 3 T cell receptor beta chains presented below share a single source sample, sequenced in a study of blood T cell repertoires in COVID-19. Assay: immunoSEQ multiplex PCR; the TCRdb copy retains only in-frame clones and omits some. The sample holds some 400,000 clones, 80% to 90% seen once. Material: PBMCs or T cells enriched from blood (not recorded which). These TCRs come from a man aged 30 to 39 who had recovered from COVID-19.

This sequence joins TRBV28 and TRBJ1-5, with 8 nucleotides matching TRBD1. This CDR3 has 16 residues. V lost 7 bases, J lost 6 bases, and 14 bases stayed unmatched. Germline V gene data show CDR1 as MDHEN and CDR2 as SYDVKM. Here the CDR3 reads CASTMDRVIVSQPQHF. The CDR3 DNA sequence: TGTGCCAGCACCATGGACAGGGTGATCGTTAGTCAGCCCCAGCATTTT.

This clone was counted only a few times. The V and J genes are TRBV25-1 and TRBJ2-5; 13 nucleotides line up with TRBD2. Per the germline V gene, CDR1 is MGHDK and CDR2 is SYGVNS. CDR3 length: 15 amino acids. Unmatched junction bases numbered 6, after V lost 6 bases and J lost 5 bases. CDR3 residues: CASRVGLAGDETQYF. CDR3 nucleotide sequence: TGTGCCAGCAGGGTAGGACTAGCGGGAGACGAGACCCAGTACTTC.

This CDR3 reads CASSSVSDSPLHF. In DNA, the CDR3 is TGTGCCAGTAGTTCCGTAAGCGATTCACCCCTCCACTTT. The chain is built from TRBV19 and TRBJ1-6, with D unclear. The CDR3 runs 13 residues. The V gene lost 5 bases and the J gene lost 8 bases, with 10 bases spanning the gap. CDR1 and CDR2 (germline): LNHDA, SQIVND (reference sequence).